The 3 T cell receptor beta chains below were found in one sample sequenced in a study of CD8 T cells in Susac syndrome (dated by TCRdb to between 2019 and 2020). Libraries came from the immunoSEQ multiplex PCR assay. RNA was extracted using the RNeasy kit, and roughly 0.5 to 1 ug of the RNA was reverse transcribed with random hexamers. Using fastp at Q25 and MiXCR, TCRdb reprocessed the public reads and kept productive beta chains. Records with the same CDR3 protein are collapsed into one entry carrying the most frequent genes and DNA. For this sample there are 190,000 or so distinct CDR3 sequences; roughly 94% appear just once. The leading ten clones occupy just over 0.08% of the sample. The sequenced sample was CD4+ T cells from PBMCs. The receptors derive from a human donor with multiple sclerosis.

The rearrangement uses TRBV12-3 or TRBV12-4 and TRBJ2-1; a weak D match, TRBD1 (6 bases). V lost 6 bases, J lost 6 bases, and 15 bases lay in between. The CDR3 loop spans 14 amino acids. The CDR3 DNA sequence: TGTGCCAGCAGCCCCCCGACAGGTCCCAATGAGCAGTTCTTC. Translation: CASSPPTGPNEQFF.

This clonotype is a singleton in its sample. The V call is TRBV11-2, the J call TRBJ2-5; D perhaps matches TRBD2 (6 bases). From germline, CDR1 is SGHAT and CDR2 FQNNGV. This CDR3 has 16 residues. Trimming removed 4 bases from V and 5 bases from J, with 20 bases in between. The CDR3 loop is CASSYNSGPGLETQYF. The CDR3 nucleotides are TGTGCCAGCAGCTATAACAGCGGGCCCGGTCTGGAGACCCAGTACTTC. The whole variable domain, remainder taken from reference TRBV11-2 and TRBJ2-5, is EAGVAQSPRYKIIEKRQSVAFWCNPISGHATLYWYQQILGQGPKLLIQFQNNGVVDDSQLPKDRFSAERLKGVDSTLKIQPAKLEDSAVYLCASSYNSGPGLETQYFGPGTRLLVL.

V usage is TRBV29-1 and J usage is TRBJ2-6; possible D gene TRBD2, 5 bases. Between the trimmed V and J ends, which lost 3 bases and 1 base, there was a span of 10 bases. CDR1 SQVTM and CDR2 ANQGSEA come from the germline V gene. This CDR3 is built from 15 residues. In nucleotides, the CDR3 is TGCAGCGTTGATGAGGGTACTTCTGGGGCCAACGTCCTGACTTTC. Its protein product is CSVDEGTSGANVLTF.